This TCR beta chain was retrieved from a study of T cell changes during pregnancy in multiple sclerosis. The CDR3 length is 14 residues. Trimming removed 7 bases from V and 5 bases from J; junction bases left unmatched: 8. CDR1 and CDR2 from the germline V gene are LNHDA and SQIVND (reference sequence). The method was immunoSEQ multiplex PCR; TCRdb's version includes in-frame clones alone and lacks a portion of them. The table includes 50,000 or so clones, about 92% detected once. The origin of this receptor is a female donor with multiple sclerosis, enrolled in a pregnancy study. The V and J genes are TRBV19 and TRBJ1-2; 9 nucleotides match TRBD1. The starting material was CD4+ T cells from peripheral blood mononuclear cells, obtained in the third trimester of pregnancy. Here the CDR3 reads CASTRPGQGYGYTF. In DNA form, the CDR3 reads TGTGCCAGTACTAGACCGGGACAGGGTTATGGCTACACCTTC. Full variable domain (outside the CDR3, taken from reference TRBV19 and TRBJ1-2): DGGITQSPKYLFRKEGQNVTLSCEQNLNHDAMYWYRQDPGQGLRLIYYSQIVNDFQKGDIAEGYSVSREKKESFPLTVTSAQKNPTAFYLCASTRPGQGYGYTFGSGTRLTVV.